One sample yielded the 24 T cell receptor beta chains listed below, sequenced in a study of T cells in Graves' hyperthyroidism and ophthalmopathy. RNA transcripts gave rise to amplified TCR beta CDR3 regions. First-round RT-PCR with HTBI primers amplified the TCR CDR3 region. TCRdb re-analysed the multiplex PCR reads in MiXCR, keeping a single row per CDR3 protein. Here the sample spans about 760,000 distinct CDR3 sequences, approximately 40% being singletons. The material sequenced was blood. The receptor set was obtained from a woman aged 40 to 49 with Graves' hyperthyroidism.

Concerning this clonotype: This may be a read error, as it is one base from a much larger clone. The CDR3 nucleotides read TGTGCCGGCAGCTTAAATCTCAGGGTCCACGAGCAGTACTTC. Protein: CAGSLNLRVHEQYF. The V gene is TRBV13, the J gene TRBJ2-7, with D perhaps TRBD1 (5 bases). Germline-derived CDR1 and CDR2 are PRHDT and FYEKMQ (reference sequence). The CDR3 extends over 14 amino acids.

This clonotype was recorded once. This chain uses TRBV2 with TRBJ2-7; 9 nucleotides match TRBD1. The CDR3 totals 14 residues. Germline V lookup: CDR1 SNHLY, CDR2 FYNNEI. V was pared by 8 bases and J by 3 bases, with 8 bases of the junction left unmatched. Written as DNA, the CDR3 is TGTGCCAGCTCTATCGGGACAGGGTTCTACGAGCAGTACTTC. Amino acid sequence: CASSIGTGFYEQYF.

V and J are TRBV20-1 and TRBJ2-5; 9 positions match TRBD2. CDR1 is DFQATT and CDR2 is SNEGSKA in the germline V gene (reference sequence). This CDR3 contains 16 residues. J lost 3 bases, V lost 6 bases, and 14 bases had no gene match. The CDR3 DNA follows: TGCAGTGCGGCTGACCCGGGGCTAGCGGGGAAAGAGACCCAGTACTTC. Translation: CSAADPGLAGKETQYF.

Points on this clonotype: The CDR3 ends on some other residue instead of the conserved phenylalanine or tryptophan, so this is likely a read error. The chain combines TRBV7-6 with TRBJ1-1; 9 nucleotides line up with TRBD1. Germline values: CDR1 SGHVS, CDR2 FNYEAQ. CDR3 length: 14 residues. The DNA of the CDR3 is TGTGCCAGCGGCTTAGACAGGGGGGGGACTGAAGCTTTCCTT. As protein: CASGLDRGGTEAFL.

In its sample, this clonotype was seen many times. The chain recombines TRBV7-9 with TRBJ1-2; 7 bases are shared with TRBD1. Germline CDR1 and CDR2: SEHNR and FQNEAQ (reference sequence). V lost 1 base, J lost 6 bases, and 8 bases stayed unmatched. The CDR3 has 15 amino acids. The DNA of the CDR3 is TGTGCCAGCAGCTTAGGGGTTGGAGGGGGCGATGGCTACACCTTC. Amino acid sequence: CASSLGVGGGDGYTF.

J is TRBJ1-2 and V is TRBV2, with 7 bases lining up with TRBD1. Germline CDR1 and CDR2: SNHLY and FYNNEI. The CDR3 has 15 amino acids. V lost 3 bases and J lost 9; bases outside the gene matches: 13. For the CDR3, the DNA is TGTGCCAGCAGTGATCTGGGACAGTCGCAGGCTAGCTACACCTTC. It specifies CASSDLGQSQASYTF.

V gene TRBV10-1 combines with J gene TRBJ2-6; the D is unclear. The CDR3 spans 14 residues. The V end lost 10 bases, the J end lost 4 bases, and 14 bases lay between the germline ends. Germline-derived CDR1 and CDR2 are WNHNN and SYGVQD (reference sequence). The CDR3 sequence is CAILTLCGANVLTF. CDR3 DNA: TGCGCCATCCTTACCCTATGCGGGGCCAACGTCCTGACTTTC.

This clonotype occurred a few times. The DNA of the CDR3 is TGTGCCAGCAGAATGACAGGGGGCGGTGAAAAACTGTTTTTT. Its protein is CASRMTGGGEKLFF. J is TRBJ1-4 and V is TRBV7-2, with 10 bases identical to TRBD1. J was trimmed by 7 bases and V by 6 bases; bases with no gene match: 5. This CDR3 has 14 amino acids. CDR1 is SGHTA, CDR2 FQGNSA, per germline. Supplemented by reference TRBV7-2 and TRBJ1-4, the full variable domain reads GAGVSQSPSNKVTEKGKDVELRCDPISGHTALYWYRQSLGQGLEFLIYFQGNSAPDKSGLPSDRFSAERTGGSVSTLTIQRTQQEDSAVYLCASRMTGGGEKLFFGSGTQLSVL.

There are a few counts of this clonotype. The chain combines TRBV28 with TRBJ1-2; D perhaps matches TRBD1 (5 bases). V lost 7 bases and J 2 bases, leaving 11 bases between the germline ends. Germline loops: CDR1 MDHEN, CDR2 SYDVKM. CDR3 length: 13 amino acids. CDR3 in DNA: TGTGCCAGCAATAATGGACAAAACTATGGCTACACCTTC. It codes for CASNNGQNYGYTF.

This clonotype has just a few counts. The V gene is TRBV12-3 or TRBV12-4, the J gene TRBJ1-2; 7 nucleotides align to TRBD1. The CDR3 contains 14 residues. V was clipped by 6 bases and J by 5 bases; unmatched bases: 9. The CDR3 nucleotides are TGTGCCAGCAGATCCGGGACAGATAATTATGGCTACACCTTC. Protein: CASRSGTDNYGYTF.

This clonotype was observed a single time. J is TRBJ1-1 and V is TRBV12-3 or TRBV12-4, with D perhaps TRBD1 (5 bases). There are 14 residues in the CDR3. V lost 1 base, J lost 4 bases, and 10 bases lay in between. The CDR3 DNA reads TGTGCCAGCAGTTTAGGGGGGATGGGCACTGAAGCTTTCTTT. This translates into CASSLGGMGTEAFF.

This clonotype has ten or more counts. This CDR3 is CASSSFANTEAFF. The CDR3 coding sequence is TGTGCCAGCAGCTCATTCGCGAACACTGAAGCTTTCTTT. The chain carries TRBV5-5 and TRBJ1-1; no clear D gene. Germline lookup yields CDR1 SGHKS and CDR2 YYEKEE (reference sequence). The V gene lost 3 bases and the J gene lost 1 base, with 7 bases spanning the gap. The CDR3 is made up of 13 amino acids.

The chain has TRBV12-3 or TRBV12-4 and TRBJ2-3; no firm D call. Trimming shortened V by 6 bases and J by 13 bases, and 20 bases separated the two germline ends. The CDR3 consists of 13 residues. Here the CDR3 reads CASRDQLSKREYF. In DNA, the CDR3 is TGTGCCAGCAGGGATCAGCTCTCGAAACGGGAGTATTTT.

A word on this clonotype: A much larger clone is a single base away; this may be a read error. This chain links TRBV2 with TRBJ1-5; D remains ambiguous. Per germline, CDR1 SNHLY and CDR2 FYNNEI. The CDR3 runs 14 residues. The CDR3 nucleotides read TGTGCCAGCAGACGGGAGGGCAGCAATCAGCTCCAGCATTTT. Protein product: CASRREGSNQLQHF.

Many counts were recorded for this clonotype. The CDR3 nucleotides are TGTGCCAGCAGTACACCGGCCCAGAACACTGAAGCTTTCTTT. As protein: CASSTPAQNTEAFF. The V gene is TRBV6-2 or TRBV6-3, the J gene TRBJ1-1; D uncertain. Germline lookup yields CDR1 MNHEY and CDR2 SVGEGT. Deletions cut 5 bases from V and 1 base from J, with 11 bases between. This CDR3 is built from 14 residues.

To note about this clonotype: One base away lies a much larger clone, so this may be a sequencing read error. The chain uses TRBV29-1 and TRBJ2-7, with D perhaps matching TRBD2 (5 bases). This CDR3 has 15 amino acids. Germline-derived CDR1 and CDR2 are SQVTM and ANQGSEA. CDR3 sequence reads: CGVASGSHKTYEQYF. The CDR3, as DNA: TGCGGCGTTGCGTCGGGGTCCCATAAAACCTACGAGCAGTACTTC.

In this sample, this clonotype turned up many times. The chain has TRBV7-6 and TRBJ1-1, with D possibly matching TRBD1 (6 bases). CDR3 length: 15 amino acids. Per germline, CDR1 SGHVS and CDR2 FNYEAQ. The V gene lost 1 base and the J gene lost 1 base, with 10 bases spanning the gap. The CDR3 here is CASSLDATGNTEAFF. CDR3 in DNA: TGTGCCAGCAGCTTAGATGCGACAGGGAACACTGAAGCTTTCTTT.

This clonotype came up many times. The genes are TRBV7-2 and TRBJ1-2; TRBD1 agrees at 7 bases. The V gene's germline CDR1 is SGHTA and CDR2 FQGNSA. Germline trimming cut 1 base from V and 7 bases from J; bases unmatched to any gene: 3. This CDR3 has 13 amino acids. The CDR3 DNA reads as TGTGCCAGCAGCTTAGGACAGGGACGTGGCTACACCTTC. It specifies CASSLGQGRGYTF. The full variable domain, its missing parts supplied by reference TRBV7-2 and TRBJ1-2, is GAGVSQSPSNKVTEKGKDVELRCDPISGHTALYWYRQSLGQGLEFLIYFQGNSAPDKSGLPSDRFSAERTGGSVSTLTIQRTQQEDSAVYLCASSLGQGRGYTFGSGTRLTVV.

This clonotype was recorded a few times. The V call is TRBV10-1, the J call TRBJ2-7; TRBD2 agrees at 11 bases. The trim removed 5 bases at V and 6 bases at J, leaving 3 bases unmatched. Germline V gives CDR1 WNHNN, CDR2 SYGVQD (reference sequence). This CDR3 has 13 amino acids. DNA for the CDR3: TGCGCCAGCAGTCCACTAGCGGGAGCCGAGCAGTACTTC. It yields the protein CASSPLAGAEQYF.

As concerns this clonotype: One junction end disagrees with the germline gene, perhaps due to a read error. The chain recombines TRBV10-3 with TRBJ1-2; 8 positions agree with TRBD1. This CDR3 has 13 amino acids. Germline CDR1 reads ENHRY; CDR2 reads SYGVKD. The CDR3 protein is CANSRTGRGGYTF. The CDR3 coding sequence is TGTGCCAACAGTCGGACAGGGAGGGGCGGCTACACCTTC.

This chain joins TRBV6-1 and TRBJ2-7; tentative D call: TRBD1 (6 bases). Trimming cost V 2 bases and J 3 bases, with 23 bases left between them. Germline CDR1 MNHNS, CDR2 SASEGT. The CDR3 is 18 residues long. As DNA, the CDR3 is TGTGCCAGCAGTGAATTCGTGGACGCCCCAGGGGCCTTCTACGAGCAGTACTTC. Its translation is CASSEFVDAPGAFYEQYF.

The chain carries TRBV6-4 and TRBJ2-2, with TRBD1 identical over 9 bases. The ends lost 6 bases at V and 6 bases at J; junction bases unmatched: 23. Germline V CDR1 and CDR2: MRHNA, SNTAGT. This CDR3 contains 20 residues. CDR3 sequence reads: CASSLEPSLPGQGGSGELFF. For the CDR3, the DNA is TGTGCCAGCAGCTTAGAGCCCTCTCTACCGGGACAGGGAGGGTCCGGGGAGCTGTTTTTT.

This clonotype appeared a few times. The chain combines TRBV12-3 or TRBV12-4 with TRBJ2-5; perhaps D is TRBD1 or TRBD2 (5 bases each). V was pared by 3 bases and J by 5 bases, with 13 bases between. This CDR3 contains 14 residues. The CDR3 spells CASSLGGGFETQYF. CDR3 sequence (DNA): TGTGCCAGCAGTTTGGGTGGGGGTTTCGAGACCCAGTACTTC.

The V and J genes are TRBV24-1 and TRBJ1-5, with D unresolved. Germline CDR1 is KGHDR and CDR2 is SFDVKD. This CDR3 has 12 residues. Trimming shortened V by 2 bases and J by 6 bases, and 4 bases separated the two germline ends. CDR3 sequence reads: CATSDSGQPQHF. DNA for the CDR3: TGTGCCACCAGTGATTCAGGTCAGCCCCAGCATTTT.